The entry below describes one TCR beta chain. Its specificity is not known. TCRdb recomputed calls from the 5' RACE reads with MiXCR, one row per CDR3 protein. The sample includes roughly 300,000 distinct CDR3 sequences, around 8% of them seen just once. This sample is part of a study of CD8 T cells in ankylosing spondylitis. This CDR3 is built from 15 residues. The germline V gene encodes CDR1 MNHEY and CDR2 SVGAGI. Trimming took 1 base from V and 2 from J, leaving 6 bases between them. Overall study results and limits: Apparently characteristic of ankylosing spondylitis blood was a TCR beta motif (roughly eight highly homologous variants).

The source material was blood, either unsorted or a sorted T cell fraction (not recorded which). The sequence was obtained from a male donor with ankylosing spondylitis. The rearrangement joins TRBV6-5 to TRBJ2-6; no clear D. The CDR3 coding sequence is TGTGCCAGCAGTTACTTTTCAGCTGGGGCCAACGTCCTGACTTTC. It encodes CASSYFSAGANVLTF.